The 7 T cell receptor beta chains presented below share a single source sample, sequenced in a study of T-cell memory formation after mild COVID-19. TCRdb used MiXCR to reprocess the 5' RACE reads, holding one entry per CDR3 protein. Of 120,000 or so distinct CDR3 sequences listed, 15% to 20% were seen once; the top ten hold 4.5% to 6.5%. The sequenced sample was PBMCs or a T cell subset sorted from them (not recorded which). These receptor sequences come from a man aged 18 to 29 who had mild COVID-19 (a few samples of this study predate the infection). Cell type and time point are not known.

V gene TRBV4-1 combines with J gene TRBJ2-2; D remains unclear. The CDR3 extends over 13 amino acids. V was cut by 5 bases and J by 4 bases, with 8 bases left in between. CDR1 MGHRA and CDR2 YSYEKL come from the germline V gene. CDR3 bases: TGCGCCAGCAGCAAGACGGGCACCGGGGAGCTGTTTTTT. It translates to CASSKTGTGELFF.

The rearrangement links TRBV12-3 or TRBV12-4 to TRBJ2-3; D is uncertain. CDR3 length: 11 amino acids. V was clipped by 6 bases and J by 3 bases, with 4 bases between them. The CDR3 reads CASRQTDTQYF. CDR3 DNA: TGTGCCAGCAGGCAGACAGATACGCAGTATTTT.

The rearrangement links TRBV5-1 to TRBJ1-1; 8 positions match TRBD1. Germline CDR1 reads SGHRS; CDR2 reads YFSETQ. The CDR3 contains 13 residues. With V trimmed by 4 bases and J by 6 bases, 5 bases remained unmatched. The CDR3 DNA reads as TGCGCCAGCAGCCTGGACAGGGCTCCTGAAGCTTTCTTT. It is translated as CASSLDRAPEAFF.

J is TRBJ2-1 and V is TRBV4-3; no definite D call. V was pared by 1 base and J by 5 bases, with 9 bases between. Per germline, CDR1 LGHNA and CDR2 YSLEER. The length of the CDR3 is 14 residues. For the CDR3, the DNA is TGCGCCAGCAGCCAAGTAGGCTGGAACAATGAGCAGTTCTTC. Translating it yields CASSQVGWNNEQFF.

The rearrangement links TRBV6-5 to TRBJ2-3, with D possibly matching TRBD2 (6 bases). CDR1 MNHEY and CDR2 SVGAGI come from the germline V gene. Trimming removed 2 bases from V and 5 bases from J, with 11 bases in between. CDR3 length equals 14 residues. The CDR3 protein is CASSYAAEGDTQYF. The CDR3 nucleotides read TGTGCCAGCAGTTACGCAGCGGAGGGAGATACGCAGTATTTT.

The chain recombines TRBV6-1 with TRBJ2-5; D assignment may be TRBD1 or TRBD2 (5 bases each). CDR3 size: 14 residues. From germline, CDR1 is MNHNS and CDR2 SASEGT. V was cut by 2 bases and J by 2 bases, with 9 bases left in between. In DNA, the CDR3 is TGTGCCAGCAGTGAATATGGGGGACAAGAGACCCAGTACTTC. Translated, it gives CASSEYGGQETQYF.

This clonotype was recorded a few times. This CDR3 reads CAWSPRYEQFF. In nucleotides, the CDR3 is TGTGCCTGGAGTCCTAGATATGAGCAGTTCTTC. This chain joins TRBV30 and TRBJ2-1, with no clear D. Germline lookup yields CDR1 GTSNPN and CDR2 SVGIG (reference sequence). The CDR3 length is 11 residues. Trimming removed 2 bases at V and 8 bases at J, with 7 bases between.